Following are 15 T cell receptor beta chains from one sample sequenced in a study of blood T cells in healthy people across ages. A second PCR of roughly 6 to 12 cycles used a sample-barcoded 5' primer and a J-beta primer mix. TCRdb used MiXCR to reprocess the 5' RACE reads, holding one entry per CDR3 protein. This repertoire shows fewer than 700,000 distinct CDR3 sequences, 40% to 45% found once; its top ten account for around 30%. Sequences were obtained from blood. The receptors originated from an elderly man in good health.

This sequence joins TRBV6-2 or TRBV6-3 and TRBJ2-1, with 8 positions matching TRBD2. V was clipped by 6 bases and J by 5 bases; unmatched bases: 6. Germline loops: CDR1 MNHEY, CDR2 SVGEGT. The CDR3 covers 14 residues. Here the CDR3 DNA reads TGTGCCAGCAGAGGCGGGGGGATCGACAATGAGCAGTTCTTC. This sequence encodes CASRGGGIDNEQFF.

This clonotype has only a few counts. The gene calls are TRBV14 and TRBJ2-1; 12 bases align to TRBD2. This CDR3 comprises 16 residues. J gave up 3 bases and V 3 bases, and 3 bases lay outside the gene matches. Germline CDR1 SGHDN, CDR2 FVKESK. CDR3 protein: CASSQPGLAGYNEQFF. CDR3 sequence (DNA): TGTGCCAGCAGCCAGCCGGGACTAGCGGGCTACAATGAGCAGTTCTTC.

The rearrangement joins TRBV7-2 to TRBJ2-7; maybe TRBD1 (6 bases). Trimming shortened V by 4 bases and J by 6 bases, and 19 bases separated the two germline ends. Germline CDR1 SGHTA, CDR2 FQGNSA. The CDR3 is made up of 15 amino acids. CDR3 bases: TGTGCCAGCAGCTCCCCGACAGGCGTACAATGCGAGCAGTACTTC. Its protein is CASSSPTGVQCEQYF.

This clonotype was observed a few times. The chain joins TRBV7-2 to TRBJ2-7; D is ambiguous. The CDR3 sequence is 14 residues long. Germline-derived CDR1 and CDR2 are SGHTA and FQGNSA. V dropped 2 bases and J dropped 5 bases, with 13 bases sitting between them. The CDR3 DNA reads as TGTGCCAGCAGCTTAAGGGTGGGTAACCACGAGCAGTACTTC. Its translation is CASSLRVGNHEQYF.

The chain recombines TRBV6-6 with TRBJ1-1; a weak D match, TRBD1 (6 bases). This CDR3 has 14 amino acids. CDR1 and CDR2 (germline): MNHNY, SVGAGI (reference sequence). V was clipped by 3 bases and J by 4 bases, with 12 bases between them. CDR3 loop: CASSYGGRSTEAFF. For the CDR3, the DNA is TGTGCCAGCAGTTATGGGGGGCGGAGCACTGAAGCTTTCTTT.

A few counts support this clonotype. The V gene is TRBV20-1, the J gene TRBJ2-1; no reliable D call. V lost 0 bases and J lost 3, with 6 bases in between. The CDR3 length is 13 residues. The germline V gene has CDR1 DFQATT and CDR2 SNEGSKA (reference sequence). The CDR3 bases are TGCAGTGCTAGAGATAGTAACTACAATGAGCAGTTCTTC. It is translated as CSARDSNYNEQFF.

The V and J genes are TRBV7-2 and TRBJ2-4, with D possibly TRBD2 on 6 matching bases. The DNA end lines up better with TRBJ2-7; the J call may be wrong. Germline values: CDR1 SGHTA, CDR2 FQGNSA. The CDR3 runs to 14 residues. The CDR3 loop reads CASSVGGGTYEQYF. As DNA, the CDR3 is TGTGCCAGCAGCGTAGGAGGAGGGACTTACGAGCAGTACTTC.

The chain links TRBV15 to TRBJ1-1; D is uncertain. The CDR3 is 14 amino acids. Germline V CDR1 and CDR2: LNHNV, YYDKDF (reference sequence). The ends were cut back, 3 bases at V and 0 bases at J, with 8 bases in the middle. The CDR3 DNA is TGTGCCACCAGCAGGACAACCATGAACACTGAAGCTTTCTTT. This encodes CATSRTTMNTEAFF.

The V and J genes are TRBV27 and TRBJ2-7, with D unresolved. The J call could be wrong; TRBJ2-5 is a better fit for the DNA end. CDR1 and CDR2 (germline): MNHEY, SMNVEV (reference sequence). The CDR3 has 16 amino acids. The CDR3 is CASSLNTYRARETQYF. The CDR3 DNA sequence: TGTGCCAGCAGTTTAAACACCTACCGAGCGAGGGAGACCCAGTACTTC.

The gene calls are TRBV7-2 and TRBJ2-4; D is undetermined. The V gene's germline CDR1 is SGHTA and CDR2 FQGNSA. This CDR3 comprises 15 residues. V lost 1 base and J lost 0, with 7 bases in between. The CDR3 sequence: CASSLDWVAKNIQYF. In nucleotides, the CDR3 is TGTGCCAGCAGCTTAGATTGGGTAGCCAAAAACATTCAGTACTTC.

The gene calls are TRBV5-1 and TRBJ2-5; a weak D match, TRBD2 (6 bases). CDR1 is SGHRS and CDR2 is YFSETQ in the germline V gene. The V end was cut by 4 bases, the J end by 0 bases, with 10 bases between. The CDR3 is made up of 14 amino acids. The CDR3 DNA reads as TGCGCCAGCAGCACGTGGGACTACCAAGAGACCCAGTACTTC. It is translated as CASSTWDYQETQYF.

V is TRBV19 and J is TRBJ2-1, with 7 bases fitting TRBD1. V shed 2 bases and J 4 bases; nucleotides not matched to a gene: 2. The germline CDR1 and CDR2 sequences are LNHDA and SQIVND (reference sequence). CDR3 length: 14 amino acids. CDR3 in amino acids: CASSIPGQYNEQFF. As DNA, the CDR3 is TGTGCCAGTAGTATACCGGGACAGTACAATGAGCAGTTCTTC.

The chain is built from TRBV4-1 and TRBJ2-4; 7 bases agree with TRBD2. The CDR3 extends over 13 amino acids. V was pared by 6 bases and J by 7 bases, with 6 bases of the junction left unmatched. Germline CDR1 MGHRA, CDR2 YSYEKL. The CDR3, as DNA: TGCGCCAGCAGTCTCGGGGAGGGGAACATTCAGTACTTC. It codes for CASSLGEGNIQYF.

This chain links TRBV29-1 with TRBJ1-1; D might be TRBD1 (5 bases). From germline, CDR1 is SQVTM and CDR2 ANQGSEA. This CDR3 has 13 residues. Trimming pared 0 bases from V and 6 bases from J, leaving 11 bases between. Written as DNA, the CDR3 is TGCAGCGTTGAAGAGGCGATACAGGCTGAAGCTTTCTTT. It translates to CSVEEAIQAEAFF.

In its sample, this clonotype was seen many times. J is TRBJ2-2 and V is TRBV5-6, with 8 bases aligning to TRBD2. CDR1 and CDR2 from the germline V gene are SGHDT and YYEEEE. The CDR3 is 15 residues long. Losses at the gene ends were 2 bases for V and 1 base for J; bases not matched to a gene: 1. The CDR3: CASSLAGVNTGELFF. CDR3 bases: TGTGCCAGCAGCTTAGCGGGGGTGAACACCGGGGAGCTGTTTTTT.